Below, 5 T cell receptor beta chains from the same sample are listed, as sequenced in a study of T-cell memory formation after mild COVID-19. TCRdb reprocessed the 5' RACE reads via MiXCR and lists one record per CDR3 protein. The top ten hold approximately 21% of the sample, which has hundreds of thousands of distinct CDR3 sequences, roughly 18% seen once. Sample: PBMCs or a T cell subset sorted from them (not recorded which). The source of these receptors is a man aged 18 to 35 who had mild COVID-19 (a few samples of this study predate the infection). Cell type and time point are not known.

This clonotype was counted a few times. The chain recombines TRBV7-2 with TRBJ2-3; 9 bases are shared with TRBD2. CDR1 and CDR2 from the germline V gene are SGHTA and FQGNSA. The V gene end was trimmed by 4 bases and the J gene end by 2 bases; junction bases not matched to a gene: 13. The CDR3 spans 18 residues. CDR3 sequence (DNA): TGTGCCAGCAGCTCGCCACCTAGGCGGGGGGGATTCACAGATACGCAGTATTTT. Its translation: CASSSPPRRGGFTDTQYF.

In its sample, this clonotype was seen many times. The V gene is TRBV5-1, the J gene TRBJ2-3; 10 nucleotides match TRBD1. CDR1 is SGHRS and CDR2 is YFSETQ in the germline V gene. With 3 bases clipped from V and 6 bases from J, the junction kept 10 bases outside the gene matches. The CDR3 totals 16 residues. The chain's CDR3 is CASSSETGGPMDTQYF. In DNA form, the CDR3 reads TGCGCCAGCAGCTCCGAGACAGGGGGCCCCATGGATACGCAGTATTTT.

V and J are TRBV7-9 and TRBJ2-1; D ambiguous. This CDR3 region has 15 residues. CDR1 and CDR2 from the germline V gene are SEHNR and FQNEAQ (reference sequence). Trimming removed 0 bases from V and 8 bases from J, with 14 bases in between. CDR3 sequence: CASSLAGNPWDEQFF. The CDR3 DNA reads TGTGCCAGCAGCTTAGCAGGGAACCCTTGGGATGAGCAGTTCTTC.

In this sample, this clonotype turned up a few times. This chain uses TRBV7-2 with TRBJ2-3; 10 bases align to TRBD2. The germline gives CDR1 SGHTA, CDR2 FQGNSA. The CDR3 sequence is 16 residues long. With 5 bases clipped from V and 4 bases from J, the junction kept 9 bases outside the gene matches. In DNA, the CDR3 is TGTGCCAGCAGCCCCCAAGCGGGGGGGCGTTCAGATACGCAGTATTTT. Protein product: CASSPQAGGRSDTQYF.

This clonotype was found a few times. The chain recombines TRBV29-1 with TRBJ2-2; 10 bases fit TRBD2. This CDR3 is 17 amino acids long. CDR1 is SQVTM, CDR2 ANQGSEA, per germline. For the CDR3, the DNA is TGCAGTGCCAAAGGACAGTTAGCGGGGGGTTACACCGGGGAGCTGTTTTTT. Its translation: CSAKGQLAGGYTGELFF.